Presented here are 20 T cell receptor beta chains from one specimen sequenced in a study of blood T cell repertoires in COVID-19. TCRdb's copy holds only in-frame clones and misses some; the assay was immunoSEQ multiplex PCR. In the table there are 310,000 or so clones, about nine tenths of which are singletons. The sequenced sample was PBMCs or T cells enriched from blood (not recorded which). The receptors shown here come from a woman under 30 who had recovered from COVID-19.

The chain couples TRBV6-5 to TRBJ2-1; TRBD1 matches 7 bases. The CDR3 covers 13 residues. Germline V gene lookup returns CDR1 MNHEY and CDR2 SVGAGI. Unmatched junction bases numbered 4, after V lost 7 bases and J lost 4 bases. The chain's CDR3 is CASKQGSYNEQFF. Written as DNA, the CDR3 is TGTGCCAGCAAACAGGGGTCATACAATGAGCAGTTCTTC.

This clone was detected once. This chain links TRBV18 with TRBJ1-1; D remains unclear. The V gene's germline CDR1 is KGHSH and CDR2 LQKENI. V dropped 4 bases and J dropped 7 bases, with 13 bases sitting between them. The CDR3 is 13 residues long. The CDR3 DNA follows: TGTGCCAGCTCACATGAGGGTGTTAGTGAAGCTTTCTTT. Its translation is CASSHEGVSEAFF.

Regarding this clone: A junction end diverges from the germline sequence, so it may reflect a read error. This chain connects TRBV12-5 to TRBJ1-6; weak D call: TRBD1 (6 bases). Germline CDR1 and CDR2: LGHNT and FRNRAP. This CDR3 is built from 19 residues. In DNA, the CDR3 is TGTGCTAGTGGTTTGAACCCCGCCGGGACACGCTCCGATAATTCACCCCTCCACTTT. Its translation: CASGLNPAGTRSDNSPLHF.

Only a few counts were recorded for this clone. The rearrangement joins TRBV7-2 to TRBJ2-7; 9 bases match TRBD1. The CDR3 is 12 amino acids. The V and J ends lost 5 bases and 6 bases, in that order; junction bases with no gene match: 2. The germline V gene has CDR1 SGHTA and CDR2 FQGNSA. CDR3: CASSPGQGEQYF. CDR3 bases: TGTGCCAGCAGCCCGGGACAGGGCGAGCAGTACTTC.

DNA of the CDR3: TGCAGCGTTGGGGCCCCCAGGGGCACAGATACGCAGTATTTT. This sequence encodes CSVGAPRGTDTQYF. The chain carries TRBV29-1 and TRBJ2-3, with a tentative D call TRBD1 (5 bases). CDR3 size: 14 residues. Between the trimmed V and J ends, which lost 4 bases and 1 base, there was a span of 12 bases. Germline CDR1 is SQVTM and CDR2 is ANQGSEA.

The CDR3 reads CASSLSYGTYEQYF. CDR3 nucleotide sequence: TGTGCCAGCAGCTTATCGTACGGGACCTACGAGCAGTACTTC. The chain joins TRBV7-3 to TRBJ2-7, with D perhaps TRBD2 (5 bases). CDR1 SGHTA and CDR2 FQGTGA come from the germline V gene. This CDR3 comprises 14 residues. V was trimmed by 2 bases and J by 2 bases, leaving 10 bases between them. The full variable domain, with the rest looked up from reference TRBV7-3 and TRBJ2-7, is GAGVSQTPSNKVTEKGKYVELRCDPISGHTALYWYRQSLGQGPEFLIYFQGTGAADDSGLPNDRFFAVRPEGSVSTLKIQRTERGDSAVYLCASSLSYGTYEQYFGPGTRLTVT.

This rearrangement joins TRBV6-5 to TRBJ2-5, with a tentative D call TRBD2 (6 bases). The CDR3 is 13 residues long. The V gene lost 5 bases and the J gene lost 2 bases, with 9 bases spanning the gap. The germline gives CDR1 MNHEY, CDR2 SVGAGI. The DNA of the CDR3 is TGTGCCAGCAGTCGGGACTTACAAGAGACCCAGTACTTC. Its translation: CASSRDLQETQYF.

The rearrangement uses TRBV4-3 and TRBJ1-1; tentative D call: TRBD1 (5 bases). V gave up 1 base and J gave up 3 bases, with 15 bases separating them. The V gene's germline CDR1 is LGHNA and CDR2 YSLEER. CDR3 length equals 16 residues. For the CDR3, the DNA is TGCGCCAGCAGCCAAGGGCAGGGAGGGCACTACACTGAAGCTTTCTTT. Its protein product is CASSQGQGGHYTEAFF.

The chain carries TRBV7-3 and TRBJ2-5, with TRBD2 matching over 13 bases. This CDR3 region has 15 residues. V gave up 5 bases and J gave up 4 bases; unmatched junction bases: 4. Germline CDR1 SGHTA, CDR2 FQGTGA. This CDR3 is CASSQGLAGAETQYF. In DNA form, the CDR3 reads TGTGCCAGCAGCCAAGGACTAGCGGGGGCAGAGACCCAGTACTTC.

The V call is TRBV19, the J call TRBJ1-5; 9 bases match TRBD1. V lost 10 bases and J lost 0; bases outside the gene matches: 28. The CDR3 consists of 22 residues. CDR1 is LNHDA and CDR2 is SQIVND in the germline V gene (reference sequence). CDR3 DNA: TGTGCCACCCTCGCAGACAAACCGTCCGAGGGACAGGGAAAATATAGCAATCAGCCCCAGCATTTT. Translation gives CATLADKPSEGQGKYSNQPQHF.

For the CDR3, the DNA is TGTGCCAGCAGCTTGGGACAGACTTATGGCTACACCTTC. Encoded protein: CASSLGQTYGYTF. The chain carries TRBV5-6 and TRBJ1-2; a weak D match, TRBD1 (5 bases). This CDR3 is 13 amino acids long. V lost 0 bases to trimming and J lost 5 bases, with 8 bases between them. Germline V CDR1 and CDR2: SGHDT, YYEEEE.

V and J are TRBV7-3 and TRBJ2-6; 7 bases are shared with TRBD1. Germline values: CDR1 SGHTA, CDR2 FQGTGA. Losses at the gene ends were 5 bases for V and 2 bases for J; bases not matched to a gene: 6. This CDR3 spans 16 amino acids. CDR3 DNA sequence: TGTGCCAGCAGCCCCACAGGGGCCGCTGGGGCCAACGTCCTGACTTTC. Translation gives CASSPTGAAGANVLTF.

A single count supports this clone. This specimen includes other DNA sequences encoding the same CDR3. This rearrangement joins TRBV12-3 or TRBV12-4 to TRBJ1-1; D is undetermined. There are 13 residues in the CDR3. With 3 bases removed from V and 1 base from J, the gap between germline ends came to 6 bases. The CDR3 bases are TGTGCCAGCAGTTTTGAGGCGAACACTGAAGCTTTCTTT. Translated: CASSFEANTEAFF.

The V call is TRBV14, the J call TRBJ2-1, with 9 positions matching TRBD2. The J segment lost 15 bases and the V segment lost 5 bases, leaving 11 bases of the junction unmatched. Germline V CDR1 and CDR2: SGHDN, FVKESK. The CDR3 loop spans 13 amino acids. For the CDR3, the DNA is TGTGCCAGCAGCTACCTTAGCGGGGGCCGCAGGTTCTTC. It encodes CASSYLSGGRRFF.

The chain links TRBV6-5 to TRBJ1-5, with 7 bases fitting TRBD1. The germline V gene encodes CDR1 MNHEY and CDR2 SVGAGI. Germline trimming cut 6 bases from V and 3 bases from J; bases unmatched to any gene: 8. CDR3 size: 15 residues. In DNA form, the CDR3 reads TGTGCCAGCAGGCGGACAGGCCCCTCCAATCAGCCCCAGCATTTT. Translated: CASRRTGPSNQPQHF.

The rearrangement links TRBV6-5 to TRBJ2-7; tentatively, D is TRBD1 (5 bases). The CDR3 sequence is 12 residues long. The germline gives CDR1 MNHEY, CDR2 SVGAGI. The V gene lost 8 bases and the J gene lost 4 bases, with 12 bases spanning the gap. CDR3 bases: TGTGCCAGCGGCGGACAATGGTACGAGCAGTACTTC. It is translated as CASGGQWYEQYF.

This clone was detected ten times or more. The chain recombines TRBV7-3 with TRBJ2-1; TRBD1 might be the D (5 bases). V was shortened by 5 bases and J by 0 bases, with 11 bases between the two germline ends. The CDR3 runs to 15 residues. The germline gives CDR1 SGHTA, CDR2 FQGTGA. In DNA form, the CDR3 reads TGTGCCAGCAGCCCAGACAGCAGCTCCTACAATGAGCAGTTCTTC. Its translation: CASSPDSSSYNEQFF.

The J gene is TRBJ2-1, the V gene TRBV5-5, with 13 bases aligning to TRBD2. CDR1 and CDR2 (germline): SGHKS, YYEKEE (reference sequence). The CDR3 consists of 15 residues. Trimming cost V 1 base and J 15 bases; bases outside gene matches: 10. As DNA, the CDR3 is TGTGCCAGCAGCTTGTTCGAGACTAGCGGGGGGTTTGTGTTCTTC. It is translated as CASSLFETSGGFVFF. Complete variable domain (other parts from reference TRBV5-5 and TRBJ2-1): DAGVTQSPTHLIKTRGQQVTLRCSPISGHKSVSWYQQVLGQGPQFIFQYYEKEERGRGNFPDRFSARQFPNYSSELNVNALLLGDSALYLCASSLFETSGGFVFFGPGTRLTVL.

This clone came up once. The rearrangement joins TRBV2 to TRBJ2-6; 10 bases are a match to TRBD1. V lost 7 bases to trimming and J lost 2 bases; unmatched junction nucleotides: 11. The CDR3 runs 18 residues. Germline-derived CDR1 and CDR2 are SNHLY and FYNNEI. This chain's CDR3 is CASNRKTGGSAGANVLTF. The CDR3 nucleotides read TGTGCCAGCAACCGAAAGACAGGGGGCAGTGCTGGGGCCAACGTCCTGACTTTC.

V gene TRBV6-2 or TRBV6-3 combines with J gene TRBJ2-4, with 12 bases fitting TRBD2. The length of the CDR3 is 18 residues. Germline values: CDR1 MNHEY, CDR2 SVGEGT. V shed 5 bases and J 3 bases; nucleotides not matched to a gene: 11. The DNA for the CDR3 is TGTGCCAGCAGTGCCAGACTAGCGGGAGACTTCAACAAAAACATTCAGTACTTC. It translates to CASSARLAGDFNKNIQYF.